A selection of T cell receptor beta chains follows, all from one sample in a study of blood T cell repertoires in COVID-19. The assay was immunoSEQ multiplex PCR, and TCRdb's table has in-frame clones only and misses some. The sample lists hundreds of thousands of clones, approximately 91% occurring once. The sequencing input was PBMCs or T cells enriched from blood (not recorded which). These receptors all stem from a woman in her thirties or forties who had recovered from COVID-19. The CDR3 runs from the conserved cysteine through the conserved F or W. Each record gives: D gene, V gene, clone size, J gene, CDR3 DNA, CDR3 protein. D genes are given only for firm matches. The listing skips clone size in some rows; elsewhere it reads once, few, many or a size class.

TRBD2,TRBV28,-,TRBJ2-5,TGTGCCAGCAGTTCCCCCGGGGGGGCAGAGACCCAGTACTTC,CASSSPGGAETQYF
-,TRBV30,-,TRBJ1-5,TGTGCCTGGAGTGTGTCAGGGCCACTTTACTATCAGCCCCAGCATTTT,CAWSVSGPLYYQPQHF
-,TRBV28,-,TRBJ1-2,TGTGCCAGCAGACAACAGGGATGGCGAGGCTACACCTTC,CASRQQGWRGYTF
TRBD2,TRBV5-5,-,TRBJ2-7,TGTGCCAGCAGCTTGTTGCTAGCGGGAGTCGAGCAGTACTTC,CASSLLLAGVEQYF
TRBD1,TRBV2,-,TRBJ1-4,TGTGCCGGTAGACCAGGGACAGGGCGTGGTAAGGAACTGTTTTTT,CAGRPGTGRGKELFF
-,TRBV19,-,TRBJ1-5,TGTGCCAGTAAGCAGGGTTGGAATCAGCCCCAGCATTTT,CASKQGWNQPQHF
TRBD2,TRBV4-3,-,TRBJ2-2,TGCGCCAGCAGCCAAGGGGGTAGCGGGAGTATCGGGGAGCTGTTTTTT,CASSQGGSGSIGELFF
-,TRBV2,-,TRBJ1-5,TGTGCCAGCAGTGAAATCGCAGGGAATCAGCCCCAGCATTTT,CASSEIAGNQPQHF
-,TRBV3-1/TRBV3-2,-,TRBJ2-1,TGTGCCAGCAGCCAAGATCAGGGATTCTATGAGCAGTTCTTC,CASSQDQGFYEQFF
TRBD2,TRBV4-1,-,TRBJ2-1,TGCGCCAGCAGCCAGACTAGCGGGAGTTCCTACAATGAGCAGTTCTTC,CASSQTSGSSYNEQFF
TRBD1,TRBV7-9,-,TRBJ2-2,TGTGCCAGCAGCTTACGGACAGGGAGGACCGGGGAGCTGTTTTTT,CASSLRTGRTGELFF
TRBD1,TRBV27,few,TRBJ1-5,TGTGCCAGCAGTTCACAGGGGGCCAATCAGCCCCAGCATTTT,CASSSQGANQPQHF
-,TRBV24-1,-,TRBJ2-1,TGTGCCACCAGTGATTTGAGGGGAGCGGGTTCCTACAATGAGCAGTTCTTC,CATSDLRGAGSYNEQFF
-,TRBV29-1,-,TRBJ2-2,TGCAGCGTTGACGAGGCAGCCGGGGAGCTGTTTTTT,CSVDEAAGELFF
-,TRBV4-3,few,TRBJ1-1,TGCGCCAGCAGCCTGAACAGGGACACTGAAGCTTTCTTT,CASSLNRDTEAFF
TRBD1,TRBV29-1,-,TRBJ2-1,TGCAGCGCGACAGGGGATAATGAGCAGTTCTTC,CSATGDNEQFF
TRBD1,TRBV5-1,-,TRBJ2-7,TGCGCCAGCAGCACCTTTACAGGGGTCGACGAGCAGTACTTC,CASSTFTGVDEQYF
TRBD2,TRBV5-4,-,TRBJ2-1,TGTGCCAGCAGCTCCATAGCGGGGGGGGCCTACAATGAGCAGTTCTTC,CASSSIAGGAYNEQFF
-,TRBV9,-,TRBJ1-3,TGTGCCAGCAGCGTAGGGGCCGGCTCTGGAAACACCATATATTTT,CASSVGAGSGNTIYF
TRBD2,TRBV30,-,TRBJ2-3,TGTGCCTGGAGTCCTGGACTAGCTGGTACGCAGTATTTT,CAWSPGLAGTQYF
TRBD1,TRBV5-1,-,TRBJ1-2,TGCGCCAGCAGCTTGCAGGGGGCGGATGGCTACACCTTC,CASSLQGADGYTF
TRBD1,TRBV12-5,-,TRBJ2-2,TGTGCTAGTGGTTTTCTGGGACAGGGGGCCACCGGGGAGCTGTTTTTT,CASGFLGQGATGELFF
TRBD1,TRBV28,-,TRBJ1-2,TGTGCCAGCATCCGAAATTGGGGACAGGGGGTGTATGGCTACACCTTC,CASIRNWGQGVYGYTF